A selection of T cell receptor beta chains follows, all from one sample in a study of PD-1 blockade in classical Hodgkin lymphoma. TCRdb's copy holds only in-frame clones and misses some; the assay was immunoSEQ multiplex PCR. The sample has roughly 81,000 clones, around 90% seen once. The specimen was peripheral blood mononuclear cells (PBMCs), collected before the second cycle of nivolumab. All receptors derive from a human donor with classical Hodgkin lymphoma. Each CDR3 is given with its conserved first and last residue. The D gene is left open where the match is weak. A row's size may be missing; if present it is once, few, many or a size class.

TRBV11-1	NA	16	TRBJ2-7	NA	CASSFGPGLLSYEQYF	TGTGCCAGCAGCTTTGGACCGGGACTTCTCTCCTACGAGCAGTACTTC
TRBV15	NA	16	TRBJ2-7	NA	CATSRDLIADSYEQYF	TGTGCCACCAGCAGAGATCTGATCGCGGATTCCTACGAGCAGTACTTC
TRBV27	NA	17	TRBJ2-1	NA	CASSLGQAGSSYNEQFF	TGTGCCAGCAGTTTGGGACAAGCGGGAAGCTCCTACAATGAGCAGTTCTTC
TRBV27	NA	17	TRBJ2-5	NA	CASSPIRIQGLWETQYF	TGTGCCAGCAGTCCCATTAGGATTCAGGGGCTCTGGGAGACCCAGTACTTC
TRBV5-1	NA	16	TRBJ2-5	NA	CASSLDGRSGRETQYF	TGCGCCAGCAGCTTGGACGGGCGTTCGGGTCGAGAGACCCAGTACTTC
TRBV5-1	TRBD2	15	TRBJ2-1	NA	CASSLITSGNDEQFF	TGCGCCAGCAGCTTAATAACTAGCGGGAACGATGAGCAGTTCTTC
TRBV7-9	NA	15	TRBJ2-7	NA	CASSADTSSLYEQYF	TGTGCCAGCAGCGCGGACACCTCTTCCCTATACGAGCAGTACTTC
TRBV30	NA	15	TRBJ1-4	NA	CAWSGTVATNEKLFF	TGTGCCTGGAGTGGAACGGTTGCAACTAATGAAAAACTGTTTTTT
TRBV11-2	TRBD2	15	TRBJ2-7	NA	CASSHPTSGSGEQYF	TGTGCCAGCAGCCACCCTACTAGCGGGAGCGGCGAGCAGTACTTC
TRBV9	TRBD1	15	TRBJ1-4	NA	CASSAAGTGLEKLFF	TGTGCCAGCAGCGCCGCCGGGACAGGACTTGAAAAACTGTTTTTT
TRBV13	TRBD2	16	TRBJ2-1	NA	CASRIGLALAYNEQFF	TGTGCCAGCAGGATAGGACTAGCTCTAGCCTACAATGAGCAGTTCTTC
TRBV28	TRBD2	17	TRBJ2-7	NA	CASFGLAGPYPIYEQYF	TGTGCCAGCTTCGGACTAGCGGGACCATATCCGATCTACGAGCAGTACTTC
TRBV28	NA	12	TRBJ1-2	NA	CASSSQAYGYTF	TGTGCCAGCAGTTCCCAGGCCTATGGCTACACCTTC
TRBV5-4	TRBD2	16	TRBJ2-7	NA	CASSRGASGTSYEQYF	TGTGCCAGCAGCCGTGGGGCTAGCGGGACTTCCTACGAGCAGTACTTC
TRBV7-8	NA	16	TRBJ1-4	NA	CASSFGTYATNEKLFF	TGTGCCAGCAGCTTCGGGACGTACGCAACTAATGAAAAACTGTTTTTT
TRBV28	NA	14	TRBJ1-4	NA	CASSLAGVYEKLFF	TGTGCCAGCAGTTTGGCAGGGGTTTATGAAAAACTGTTTTTT
TRBV10-1	NA	14	TRBJ2-7	NA	CASSEELGPYEQYF	TGCGCCAGCAGTGAGGAGCTGGGACCCTACGAGCAGTACTTC
TRBV6-1	NA	15	TRBJ1-2	NA	CASRLVLPGLEGYTF	TGTGCCAGCAGATTAGTTTTGCCGGGACTCGAGGGCTACACCTTC
TRBV7-9	NA	12	TRBJ1-2	once	CASSLPGYGYTF	TGTGCCAGCAGCTTGCCGGGGTATGGCTACACCTTC
TRBV28	TRBD2	17	TRBJ2-1	once	CAIGGLAGSSSYNEQFF	TGTGCCATAGGCGGGCTAGCGGGTTCGAGCTCCTACAATGAGCAGTTCTTC
TRBV9	NA	13	TRBJ2-3	NA	CASSVVDLGTQYF	TGTGCCAGCAGCGTAGTGGATCTGGGCACGCAGTATTTT
TRBV18	NA	13	TRBJ2-5	NA	CASSGQRKETQYF	TGTGCCAGCTCAGGCCAGAGAAAAGAGACCCAGTACTTC
TRBV10-3	NA	13	TRBJ1-4	NA	CATGDHPNEKLFF	TGTGCCACCGGGGACCACCCGAATGAAAAACTGTTTTTT
TRBV7-2	NA	12	TRBJ1-2	few	CASSPINYGYTF	TGTGCCAGCAGCCCGATCAACTATGGCTACACCTTC
TRBV29-1	TRBD1	15	TRBJ2-2	NA	CSVVTGAGNTGELFF	TGCAGCGTTGTGACAGGGGCGGGGAACACCGGGGAGCTGTTTTTT
TRBV27	NA	15	TRBJ2-1	NA	CASSSGVRRGNEQFF	TGTGCCAGCAGTTCCGGAGTGAGGAGAGGCAATGAGCAGTTCTTC
TRBV7-9	TRBD2	14	TRBJ2-1	NA	CASSPTSGRSEQFF	TGTGCCAGCAGCCCTACTAGCGGGAGGAGTGAGCAGTTCTTC
TRBV2	NA	11	TRBJ2-7	NA	CASRFHYEQYF	TGTGCCAGCAGATTCCACTACGAGCAGTACTTC
TRBV7-2	NA	11	TRBJ2-7	NA	CASSLDRAPIF	TGTGCCAGCAGCTTAGACAGGGCCCCCATCTTC
TRBV18	NA	14	TRBJ2-1	NA	CASSQGSSYNEQFF	TGTGCCAGCTCACAGGGGAGCTCCTACAATGAGCAGTTCTTC
TRBV6-6	TRBD2	15	TRBJ2-7	NA	CASTGLAESSYEQYF	TGTGCCTCCACTGGGCTAGCGGAGAGCTCCTACGAGCAGTACTTC
TRBV29-1	TRBD1	13	TRBJ1-1	NA	CSALGQGNTEAFF	TGCAGCGCTCTGGGACAGGGCAACACTGAAGCTTTCTTT
TRBV28	NA	14	TRBJ2-5	NA	CASSFPGGGETQYF	TGTGCCAGCAGTTTTCCGGGGGGCGGAGAGACCCAGTACTTC
TRBV18	TRBD1	17	TRBJ1-1	NA	CASSPLRDPGGNTEAFF	TGTGCCAGCTCACCGCTCCGGGACCCAGGGGGGAACACTGAAGCTTTCTTT
TRBV9	NA	13	TRBJ2-7	NA	CASSVGFSYEQYF	TGTGCCAGCAGCGTAGGGTTCTCCTACGAGCAGTACTTC
TRBV14	NA	15	TRBJ1-2	few	CASSQGPIRVNGYTF	TGTGCCAGCAGCCAAGGACCGATTAGGGTGAATGGCTACACCTTC
TRBV5-1	NA	13	TRBJ1-1	NA	CASSLYTGRKAFF	TGCGCCAGCAGCTTGTACACAGGCCGTAAAGCTTTCTTT
TRBV4-1	NA	21	TRBJ1-4	NA	CASSQPFPHLGRDGTNEKLFF	TGCGCCAGCAGCCAACCCTTCCCTCATCTCGGACGGGATGGAACTAATGAAAAACTGTTTTTT
TRBV6-6	NA	16	TRBJ1-1	NA	CASSKSRVEKNTEAFF	TGTGCCAGCTCAAAGAGTAGGGTGGAGAAGAACACTGAAGCTTTCTTT
TRBV6-1	NA	13	TRBJ2-5	NA	CASSEALRGTQYF	TGTGCCAGCAGTGAAGCCCTGAGGGGGACCCAGTACTTC
TRBV19	TRBD1	14	TRBJ2-1	few	CASRKTGFSNEQFF	TGTGCCAGTAGGAAGACAGGGTTTAGCAATGAGCAGTTCTTC
TRBV23-1	TRBD2	16	TRBJ2-3	NA	CASSQPPSGKTDTQYF	TGCGCCAGCAGTCAGCCTCCTAGCGGGAAGACAGATACGCAGTATTTT
TRBV5-1	TRBD1	13	TRBJ1-1	NA	CASSWGTGPEAFF	TGCGCCAGCAGCTGGGGGACAGGGCCTGAAGCTTTCTTT
TRBV19	NA	12	TRBJ1-4	NA	CASMGFGEKLFF	TGTGCCAGTATGGGATTCGGGGAAAAACTGTTTTTT
TRBV30	NA	11	TRBJ2-7	NA	CAWSVQREQYF	TGTGCCTGGAGTGTACAAAGGGAGCAGTACTTC
TRBV30	NA	13	TRBJ1-2	NA	CAWSHLSGTGYTF	TGTGCCTGGAGTCACCTTTCCGGGACCGGCTACACCTTC
TRBV5-1	TRBD1	17	TRBJ1-4	NA	CASSRDRGGQTGEKLFF	TGCGCCAGCAGCCGCGACAGGGGCGGACAGACGGGGGAAAAACTGTTTTTT
TRBV5-1	NA	16	TRBJ2-7	NA	CASSLVLSGSSYEQYF	TGCGCCAGCAGCTTGGTACTAAGCGGTAGCTCCTACGAGCAGTACTTC
TRBV20-1	NA	11	TRBJ2-7	NA	CSARDLDEQYF	TGCAGTGCTAGAGATCTCGATGAGCAGTACTTC
TRBV30	TRBD2	20	TRBJ2-1	once	CAWSDVGGATSGLSYNEQFF	TGTGCCTGGAGTGACGTGGGGGGGGCGACTAGCGGGTTATCCTACAATGAGCAGTTCTTC
TRBV2	NA	14	TRBJ2-7	NA	CASSEGFPPKEQYF	TGTGCCAGCAGCGAGGGGTTTCCACCGAAGGAGCAGTACTTC
TRBV7-9	NA	10	TRBJ2-2	NA	CASSLRELFF	TGTGCCAGCAGCTTGAGGGAGCTGTTTTTT
TRBV27	NA	17	TRBJ2-7	NA	CASSLSIRRLGGYEQYF	TGTGCCAGCAGTTTATCGATAAGGAGGCTTGGTGGCTACGAGCAGTACTTC